These 26 T cell receptor beta chains originate from one sample sequenced in a study of cytomegalovirus exposure and HLA in healthy donors. The PCR ran on 60 Vbeta and 13 Jbeta primers. The data were produced by immunoSEQ multiplex PCR, yet TCRdb's version contains in-frame clones alone and is incomplete. The sample contains fewer than 200,000 clones, 9.5% of which appear only once. Sequencing was performed on PBMCs. These receptors came from a woman aged 30 to 39 in good health and CMV-seropositive.

This clone turned up a few times. The chain is built from TRBV30 and TRBJ1-5; maybe TRBD1 (5 bases). The CDR3 sequence is 13 residues long. V lost 5 bases to trimming and J lost 3 bases, with 11 bases between them. CDR1 GTSNPN and CDR2 SVGIG come from the germline V gene (reference sequence). The CDR3 loop is CAWSGGINQPQHF. The CDR3 DNA sequence: TGTGCCTGGTCCGGGGGAATCAATCAGCCCCAGCATTTT.

The chain links TRBV5-1 to TRBJ1-6, with D tentatively TRBD1 (5 bases). Germline V gene data show CDR1 as SGHRS and CDR2 as YFSETQ. V lost 7 bases, J lost 6 bases, and 17 bases lay in between. There are 15 residues in the CDR3. The CDR3 loop is CASRPRDSPNSPLHF. The CDR3, as DNA: TGCGCCAGCCGACCTAGAGACAGCCCTAATTCACCCCTCCACTTT.

This chain joins TRBV15 and TRBJ2-7; 15 nucleotides line up with TRBD2. Looked up from germline, CDR1 is LNHNV and CDR2 is YYDKDF (reference sequence). V shed 6 bases, J shed 0 bases, and the junction held 9 bases outside the gene matches. This CDR3 contains 18 residues. The CDR3 nucleotides read TGTGCCACCAGGGATGGGACTAGCGGGAGGCTCAGCTCCTACGAGCAGTACTTC. This codes for CATRDGTSGRLSSYEQYF. The variable domain in full, with the rest retrieved from reference TRBV15 and TRBJ2-7, is DAMVIQNPRYQVTQFGKPVTLSCSQTLNHNVMYWYQQKSSQAPKLLFHYYDKDFNNEADTPDNFQSRRPNTSFCFLDIRSPGLGDTAMYLCATRDGTSGRLSSYEQYFGPGTRLTVT.

This clone was found a few times. The rearrangement joins TRBV11-2 to TRBJ1-1; no reliable D call. Germline V gene sequence: CDR1 SGHAT, CDR2 FQNNGV. The CDR3 is 13 amino acids. Deletions cut 0 bases from V and 0 bases from J, with 2 bases between. The CDR3 nucleotides read TGTGCCAGCAGCTTAGACGTGAACACTGAAGCTTTCTTT. Amino acids: CASSLDVNTEAFF.

The chain couples TRBV2 to TRBJ2-3; the match to TRBD2 covers 10 bases. CDR3 length: 15 residues. V lost 8 bases and J lost 4; bases outside the gene matches: 9. Germline CDR1 is SNHLY and CDR2 is FYNNEI. This CDR3 is CASFGVLAGADTQYF. In DNA, the CDR3 is TGTGCCAGCTTTGGAGTTCTAGCGGGAGCAGATACGCAGTATTTT.

The gene calls are TRBV7-9 and TRBJ2-2; 8 bases align to TRBD1. There are 15 residues in the CDR3. V lost 5 bases to trimming and J lost 5 bases; unmatched junction nucleotides: 7. Germline CDR1 reads SEHNR; CDR2 reads FQNEAQ (reference sequence). The CDR3 DNA sequence: TGTGCCAGCAGCCCCCTGACAGGGGTAACCGGGGAGCTGTTTTTT. This gives the protein CASSPLTGVTGELFF. The full variable domain, completed using reference TRBV7-9 and TRBJ2-2, is DTGVSQNPRHKITKRGQNVTFRCDPISEHNRLYWYRQTLGQGPEFLTYFQNEAQLEKSRLLSDRFSAERPKGSFSTLEIQRTEQGDSAMYLCASSPLTGVTGELFFGEGSRLTVL.

In this sample, this clone turned up a few times. The V call is TRBV9, the J call TRBJ1-2; 10 nucleotides match TRBD1. Germline CDR1 and CDR2: SGDLS and YYNGEE. The J segment lost 4 bases and the V segment lost 0 bases, leaving 0 bases of the junction unmatched. This CDR3 contains 14 residues. The DNA of the CDR3 is TGTGCCAGCAGCGTAGGGGACAGGGGCTATGGCTACACCTTC. Translated, it gives CASSVGDRGYGYTF.

This clone occurred a few times. The chain links TRBV2 to TRBJ2-5, with 8 bases lining up with TRBD2. The CDR3 is 16 residues long. With V trimmed by 11 bases and J by 4 bases, 18 bases remained unmatched. From germline, CDR1 is SNHLY and CDR2 FYNNEI. CDR3 bases: TGTGCCCTCCGGGGGGGGCTAGCGGGTAGAGGAGAGACCCAGTACTTC. Translating gives CALRGGLAGRGETQYF.

The sample holds a few counts of this clone. This chain joins TRBV7-2 and TRBJ2-7; unclear D gene. The V end lost 4 bases, the J end lost 2 bases, and 9 bases lay between the germline ends. The CDR3 loop spans 13 amino acids. Germline V gene data show CDR1 as SGHTA and CDR2 as FQGNSA. CDR3 residues: CASSWADAYEQYF. CDR3 in DNA: TGTGCCAGCAGCTGGGCCGACGCCTACGAGCAGTACTTC.

This chain joins TRBV5-6 and TRBJ2-3, with 8 bases identical to TRBD2. The CDR3 sequence is 13 residues long. With 2 bases clipped from V and 5 bases from J, the junction kept 1 base outside the gene matches. Germline V gene data show CDR1 as SGHDT and CDR2 as YYEEEE. CDR3 coding DNA: TGTGCCAGCAGCTTCGCGGGGGGAGATACGCAGTATTTT. It translates to CASSFAGGDTQYF.

This rearrangement joins TRBV13 to TRBJ2-5, with D perhaps TRBD1 (6 bases). Germline V gene sequence: CDR1 PRHDT, CDR2 FYEKMQ (reference sequence). V lost 10 bases to trimming and J lost 7 bases, with 10 bases between them. The CDR3 has 10 amino acids. For the CDR3, the DNA is TGTGCCACAGGGGCTGTGACCCAGTACTTC. This sequence encodes CATGAVTQYF.

This chain links TRBV5-1 with TRBJ2-1, with 10 bases matching TRBD2. In germline, CDR1 is SGHRS, CDR2 YFSETQ. The CDR3 covers 18 residues. V gave up 1 base and J gave up 0 bases; unmatched junction bases: 7. This chain's CDR3 is CASSLYPSGGSSYNEQFF. The CDR3 DNA reads TGCGCCAGCAGCTTGTACCCTAGCGGGGGCTCCTCCTACAATGAGCAGTTCTTC. Filled out from reference TRBV5-1 and TRBJ2-1, the complete variable domain reads KAGVTQTPRYLIKTRGQQVTLSCSPISGHRSVSWYQQTPGQGLQFLFEYFSETQRNKGNFPGRFSGRQFSNSRSEMNVSTLELGDSALYLCASSLYPSGGSSYNEQFFGPGTRLTVL.

CDR3 protein: CASSRQYYGYTF. The CDR3 nucleotides are TGTGCCAGCAGCCGACAGTACTATGGCTACACCTTC. This chain uses TRBV5-5 with TRBJ1-2, with a tentative D call TRBD1 (5 bases). Trimming removed 4 bases at V and 3 bases at J, with 7 bases between. The CDR3 has 12 residues. The V gene's germline CDR1 is SGHKS and CDR2 YYEKEE (reference sequence).

The gene calls are TRBV9 and TRBJ1-2; tentative D call: TRBD1 (5 bases). The length of the CDR3 is 14 residues. Between the trimmed V and J ends, which lost 4 bases and 4 bases, there was a span of 14 bases. Looked up from germline, CDR1 is SGDLS and CDR2 is YYNGEE. This chain's CDR3 is CASSPRGGTYGYTF. Written as DNA, the CDR3 is TGTGCCAGCAGCCCCAGAGGAGGGACCTATGGCTACACCTTC. Drawing the rest from reference TRBV9 and TRBJ1-2, the complete variable domain is DSGVTQTPKHLITATGQRVTLRCSPRSGDLSVYWYQQSLDQGLQFLIQYYNGEERAKGNILERFSAQQFPDLHSELNLSSLELGDSALYFCASSPRGGTYGYTFGSGTRLTVV.

This clone was counted between two and nine times. V is TRBV27 and J is TRBJ1-5; perhaps TRBD1 as D (6 bases). This CDR3 region has 15 residues. V was pared by 5 bases and J by 0 bases, with 11 bases between. Germline assignment: CDR1 MNHEY and CDR2 SMNVEV (reference sequence). The CDR3 region has the DNA TGTGCCAGCAGTCCCTACAGGGTTAGCAATCAGCCCCAGCATTTT. Translation gives CASSPYRVSNQPQHF.

This clone was detected only a few times. The genes are TRBV7-9 and TRBJ2-5, with D maybe TRBD2 (6 bases). V lost 3 bases and J 2 bases, leaving 16 bases between the germline ends. The CDR3 contains 16 residues. Germline V gene data show CDR1 as SEHNR and CDR2 as FQNEAQ (reference sequence). For the CDR3, the DNA is TGTGCCAGCAGCTTTTCGGGACTCACTTCTCAAGAGACCCAGTACTTC. This gives the protein CASSFSGLTSQETQYF.

The chain employs TRBV6-1 and TRBJ2-2, with D maybe TRBD2 (7 bases). The V gene's germline CDR1 is MNHNS and CDR2 SASEGT. Between the trimmed V and J ends, which lost 1 base and 4 bases, there was a span of 13 bases. This CDR3 is 16 amino acids long. The CDR3 DNA is TGTGCCAGCAGTGAAGGGCGGGGGACACCCACCGGGGAGCTGTTTTTT. It yields the protein CASSEGRGTPTGELFF.

This clone was found a few times. V gene TRBV5-1 combines with J gene TRBJ1-2; the D gene is possibly TRBD1 (5 bases). V gave up 4 bases and J gave up 5 bases, with 21 bases separating them. Germline lookup yields CDR1 SGHRS and CDR2 YFSETQ. The CDR3 has 16 residues. CDR3 DNA sequence: TGCGCCAGCAGCCCCAGGGTCGCGGAGACAACTTATGGCTACACCTTC. It specifies CASSPRVAETTYGYTF.

The chain links TRBV5-4 to TRBJ1-1, with D possibly TRBD1 on 5 matching bases. V gave up 6 bases and J gave up 6 bases, with 18 bases separating them. Germline V gene lookup returns CDR1 SGHNT and CDR2 YYREEE (reference sequence). The CDR3 has 14 amino acids. CDR3 bases: TGTGCCAGCAACACCAAACAGGAGGGGTCTGAAGCTTTCTTT. The encoded protein is CASNTKQEGSEAFF.

This clone was recorded a few times. The rearrangement links TRBV29-1 to TRBJ2-5; 11 bases match TRBD2. Trimming took 8 bases from V and 5 from J; bases not matched to a gene: 13. CDR3 size: 15 residues. CDR1 and CDR2 (germline): SQVTM, ANQGSEA. CDR3 sequence: CSFPGLAEEVETQYF. For the CDR3, the DNA is TGCAGCTTTCCGGGACTAGCGGAAGAGGTGGAGACCCAGTACTTC.

The chain joins TRBV29-1 to TRBJ2-5, with a tentative D call TRBD1 (6 bases). CDR1 is SQVTM and CDR2 is ANQGSEA in the germline V gene. The germline V and J ends were trimmed by 3 bases and 1 base, with 9 bases remaining between them. CDR3 size: 13 residues. The CDR3 coding sequence is TGCAGCGTTGACCAGGGGTTCCAAGAGACCCAGTACTTC. It specifies CSVDQGFQETQYF.

The chain recombines TRBV2 with TRBJ1-1; 7 bases line up with TRBD1. This CDR3 region has 14 residues. The V gene end was trimmed by 4 bases and the J gene end by 0 bases; junction bases not matched to a gene: 2. Germline CDR1 is SNHLY and CDR2 is FYNNEI. CDR3 in amino acids: CASSGGTVNTEAFF. CDR3 coding DNA: TGTGCCAGCAGTGGGGGGACAGTGAACACTGAAGCTTTCTTT.

The rearrangement uses TRBV5-1 and TRBJ1-4, with 9 bases matching TRBD1. Germline CDR1 reads SGHRS; CDR2 reads YFSETQ. Trimming took 4 bases from V and 5 from J; bases not matched to a gene: 3. This CDR3 region has 14 residues. Here the CDR3 reads CASSPGQGNEKLFF. The DNA for the CDR3 is TGCGCCAGCAGCCCGGGACAGGGAAATGAAAAACTGTTTTTT.

This clone was detected only a few times. The rearrangement links TRBV7-9 to TRBJ2-2; 11 bases are a match to TRBD2. Germline V lookup: CDR1 SEHNR, CDR2 FQNEAQ (reference sequence). V shed 5 bases, J shed 5 bases, and the junction held 4 bases outside the gene matches. The CDR3 extends over 15 amino acids. The CDR3 DNA sequence: TGTGCCAGCAGCATTAGCGGGAGGGGTACCGGGGAGCTGTTTTTT. Protein sequence: CASSISGRGTGELFF. The full variable domain, in which reference TRBV7-9 and TRBJ2-2 provide the parts outside the CDR3, is DTGVSQNPRHKITKRGQNVTFRCDPISEHNRLYWYRQTLGQGPEFLTYFQNEAQLEKSRLLSDRFSAERPKGSFSTLEIQRTEQGDSAMYLCASSISGRGTGELFFGEGSRLTVL.

The chain recombines TRBV6-6 with TRBJ2-3; TRBD2 matches 7 bases. Germline loops: CDR1 MNHNY, CDR2 SVGAGI (reference sequence). The CDR3 is 14 amino acids. V was pared by 7 bases and J by 9 bases, with 13 bases of the junction left unmatched. The CDR3 nucleotides are TGTGCCAGCAATATCGCTAGCGGATTTGACACGCAGTATTTT. This gives the protein CASNIASGFDTQYF.

Only a few counts were recorded for this clone. This chain uses TRBV15 with TRBJ1-4, with a weak D call TRBD1 (5 bases). Trimming pared 3 bases from V and 4 bases from J, leaving 12 bases between. The CDR3 runs to 15 residues. CDR1 and CDR2 from the germline V gene are LNHNV and YYDKDF (reference sequence). The CDR3 loop is CATSRVGVVNEKLFF. CDR3 nucleotide sequence: TGTGCCACCAGCAGGGTAGGGGTTGTTAATGAAAAACTGTTTTTT.